These 8 T cell receptor beta chains came from one sample sequenced in a study of cytomegalovirus exposure and HLA in healthy donors. PCR involved 60 Vbeta and 13 Jbeta primers. The data were produced by immunoSEQ multiplex PCR, yet TCRdb's version contains in-frame clones alone and is incomplete. The sample includes 250,000 to 350,000 clones, 80% of them seen just once. The sequencing input was PBMCs. Source of these receptors: a girl aged 2 to 10 in good health and CMV-seronegative.

The chain couples TRBV5-1 to TRBJ1-2, with 8 bases matching TRBD1. Per germline, CDR1 SGHRS and CDR2 YFSETQ. The CDR3 runs to 13 residues. V trimming: 4 bases; J trimming: 4 bases; junction bases outside the gene matches: 3. CDR3 region: CASSGQGRYGYTF. CDR3 DNA: TGCGCCAGCAGCGGACAGGGCCGCTATGGCTACACCTTC. Drawing the rest from reference TRBV5-1 and TRBJ1-2, the complete variable domain is KAGVTQTPRYLIKTRGQQVTLSCSPISGHRSVSWYQQTPGQGLQFLFEYFSETQRNKGNFPGRFSGRQFSNSRSEMNVSTLELGDSALYLCASSGQGRYGYTFGSGTRLTVV.

This chain joins TRBV5-4 and TRBJ1-1; D is undetermined. Germline CDR1 and CDR2: SGHNT and YYREEE (reference sequence). The CDR3 totals 13 residues. V lost 4 bases and J 1 base, leaving 8 bases between the germline ends. The chain's CDR3 is CASSGIENTEAFF. CDR3 in DNA: TGTGCCAGCAGCGGTATAGAGAACACTGAAGCTTTCTTT.

The gene calls are TRBV19 and TRBJ2-7; 8 nucleotides line up with TRBD1. V was pared by 4 bases and J by 0 bases, with 5 bases of the junction left unmatched. This CDR3 comprises 15 residues. CDR1 is LNHDA and CDR2 is SQIVND in the germline V gene (reference sequence). CDR3 protein: CASSTGDRSSYEQYF. The CDR3 coding sequence is TGTGCCAGTAGTACTGGGGACAGGAGCTCCTACGAGCAGTACTTC.

In this sample, this clone turned up once. J is TRBJ1-6 and V is TRBV9, with 8 positions matching TRBD1. The CDR3 totals 15 residues. The germline V gene has CDR1 SGDLS and CDR2 YYNGEE. V lost 2 bases to trimming and J lost 9 bases; unmatched junction nucleotides: 7. This CDR3 is CASSVGQAKGSPLHF. The DNA of the CDR3 is TGTGCCAGCAGCGTGGGACAGGCGAAAGGTTCACCCCTCCACTTT.

The chain combines TRBV5-1 with TRBJ1-1; D not resolved. The CDR3 spans 15 residues. The V and J ends lost 0 bases and 1 base respectively, with 10 bases between them. CDR1 is SGHRS, CDR2 YFSETQ, per germline. The CDR3 sequence: CASSLVAISNTEAFF. CDR3 in DNA: TGCGCCAGCAGCTTGGTAGCCATATCGAACACTGAAGCTTTCTTT.

This clone was detected once. The chain has TRBV30 and TRBJ1-4; D remains ambiguous. CDR3 length: 12 residues. The V end was cut by 2 bases, the J end by 14 bases, with 15 bases between. Germline-derived CDR1 and CDR2 are GTSNPN and SVGIG (reference sequence). CDR3 in DNA: TGTGCCTGGAGTACCCCGGTAGGGAGGCTGTTTTTT. Translated: CAWSTPVGRLFF.

This clone was seen once. The rearrangement joins TRBV6-5 to TRBJ1-1; D is undetermined. Germline V gene sequence: CDR1 MNHEY, CDR2 SVGAGI. Trimming left V 2 bases short and J 5 bases short, with 15 bases between. The CDR3 sequence is 15 residues long. The CDR3 reads CASSYEGLPGTEAFF. CDR3 DNA sequence: TGTGCCAGCAGTTACGAAGGACTCCCGGGAACTGAAGCTTTCTTT.

The chain joins TRBV28 to TRBJ1-6, with TRBD1 as a possible D gene (5 bases). The germline CDR1 and CDR2 sequences are MDHEN and SYDVKM. The CDR3 is made up of 13 amino acids. The CDR3 coding sequence is TGTGCAGGGACTGGGTCCTATAATTCACCCCTCCACTTT. It is translated as CAGTGSYNSPLHF.